The sequence of this T cell receptor (beta chain) was determined in a study of T-cell reconstitution after alpha-beta-depleted transplantation in children (dated by TCRdb to 2016 to 2017). About the study as a whole: Using TCR repertoire profiling, the study quantitatively followed how T-cell immune reconstitution unfolded in children after TCRalphabeta/CD19-depleted allogeneic hematopoietic cell transplantation.

Details on this clonotype: No antigen is known for it. Per-base quality was not reported, and no clone a single base away is much larger than it.

Receptor libraries were prepared by PCR. TCRdb lists the instrument as Illumina HiSeq 2500. Molecular barcoding was employed in the preparation of TCR libraries, with unique molecular identifiers being used to normalize TCRbeta repertoire quantification. TCRdb reprocessed the public reads (quality trimming at Q25 with fastp, clone calling with MiXCR) and kept in-frame beta chains. Duplicate CDR3 protein sequences are folded into a single record with the most common DNA and genes. The sample table holds 420,000 or so distinct CDR3 sequences, of which roughly 11% were seen once. The top ten clonotypes cover roughly 6% of the sample. From cysteine to phenylalanine, the CDR3 is 16 amino acids long. The only DNA kept is the CDR3, 48 bases in frame from the first base. Taken from the germline V gene, the CDR1 and CDR2 loops are MNHEY and SVGAGI. V trim: 6 bases; J trim: 2 bases; unmatched bases: 12.

The TCR comes from a human donor who donated a stem cell graft to a child with acute myeloid leukemia. The sequenced sample was PBMCs from the stem cell graft donor, obtained from the stem cell graft. The rearranged chain carries TRBV6-5 and TRBJ2-7, with 8 bases in between that match TRBD1. Here the CDR3 is given as CASSLLGTGDTYEQYF. The DNA sequence follows: TGTGCCAGCAGCCTACTCGGGACAGGTGATACCTACGAGCAGTACTTC.